This T cell receptor beta chain was captured in a study of T cell responses to AZD1222 COVID-19 vaccine. CDR1 and CDR2 from the germline V gene are SEHNR and FQNEAQ (reference sequence). CDR3 length: 11 amino acids. The V gene lost 4 bases and the J gene lost 3 bases, with 3 bases spanning the gap. TCRdb's copy holds only in-frame clones and misses some; the assay was immunoSEQ multiplex PCR. The data contain approximately 160,000 clones, about 92% of them singletons. The TCR was taken from an adult in good health. The genes are TRBV7-9 and TRBJ1-1; D is undetermined. Sequenced material: peripheral blood, taken on day 0 of AZD1222 vaccination. Here the CDR3 DNA reads TGTGCCAGCAGCTACTACACTGAAGCTTTCTTT. Translation: CASSYYTEAFF.